A single sample gave rise to the 17 T cell receptor beta chains below, sequenced in a study of CXCR3-negative and CXCR3-positive naive CD8 T cells. Study-wide points: TRB CDR3s were more hydrophobic in CXCR3-positive than in CXCR3-negative naive cells.

The antigens for these receptors are not known. UMI labels and 5' RACE were used to prepare the TRB cDNA libraries. With the 5' RACE reads reprocessed, TCRdb shows one record per CDR3 protein and no DNA. This sample's table has some 110,000 distinct CDR3 sequences. The sample comprised naive CXCR3+ CD8+ T cells from blood. Subset denoted: CD45RO-CCR7+CD27+CD95- naive CD8+ T cells expressing CXCR3 (TNR3+). These receptors were collected from a human donor in good health. Some clones in this sample may be carry-over from other donors' samples.

The V call is TRBV27, the J call TRBJ2-7; TCRdb's assignment of TRBD2 cannot be checked, as there is no DNA. The germline V gene encodes CDR1 MNHEY and CDR2 SMNVEV (reference sequence). This CDR3 has 14 residues. The CDR3 region is CASSFGRAPYEQYF.

This sequence joins TRBV7-6 and TRBJ2-7; TCRdb proposes TRBD1, but this gene call is untestable without DNA. The CDR3 has 15 residues. Germline assignment: CDR1 SGHVS and CDR2 FNYEAQ. CDR3 residues: CASSARDRVLDEQYF.

J is TRBJ2-1 and V is TRBV4-3; the D gene TCRdb calls, TRBD1, cannot be checked with no DNA. Germline loops: CDR1 LGHNA, CDR2 YSLEER. The CDR3 is 13 amino acids. CDR3: CASSQDPGAEQFF.

This rearrangement joins TRBV5-4 to TRBJ2-7. Germline V gene sequence: CDR1 SGHNT, CDR2 YYREEE (reference sequence). This CDR3 contains 14 residues. The CDR3 spells CASSWDRGSYEQYF. Full variable domain (missing parts from reference TRBV5-4 and TRBJ2-7): ETGVTQSPTHLIKTRGQQVTLRCSSQSGHNTVSWYQQALGQGPQFIFQYYREEENGRGNFPPRFSGLQFPNYSSELNVNALELDDSALYLCASSWDRGSYEQYFGPGTRLTVT.

The chain combines TRBV5-1 with TRBJ2-1; TCRdb's D gene call, TRBD1, goes unchecked for lack of DNA. From germline, CDR1 is SGHRS and CDR2 YFSETQ. This CDR3 is 14 amino acids long. The CDR3 reads CASSLEGRGGEQFF.

V is TRBV29-1 and J is TRBJ1-3; TCRdb names TRBD1, which stays unverified in the absence of DNA. The CDR3 is 14 residues long. Per the germline V gene, CDR1 is SQVTM and CDR2 is ANQGSEA. CDR3 loop: CSVEHDRDGNTIYF.

The chain recombines TRBV3-1 with TRBJ2-1; TCRdb returns TRBD1, unconfirmable since there is no DNA. Germline V gene sequence: CDR1 LGHDT, CDR2 YNNKEL (reference sequence). This CDR3 spans 13 amino acids. The CDR3 protein is CASRPAPWDEQFF.

The chain is built from TRBV28 and TRBJ1-6; without DNA, the TCRdb call of TRBD1 cannot be checked. The CDR3 consists of 13 residues. Germline V CDR1 and CDR2: MDHEN, SYDVKM. CDR3: CASSDYRNSPLHF.

The V gene is TRBV6-5, the J gene TRBJ2-5; TCRdb's D gene call, TRBD2, goes unchecked for lack of DNA. Germline V CDR1 and CDR2: MNHEY, SVGAGI. The CDR3 is made up of 14 amino acids. This CDR3 reads CASSLRLAEETQYF.

This chain connects TRBV7-7 to TRBJ2-7; TCRdb's D call, TRBD1, is unchecked because there is no DNA. The V gene's germline CDR1 is SSHAT and CDR2 FNYEAQ (reference sequence). This CDR3 is 15 amino acids long. The CDR3 is CASSPGGFGSYEQYF.

This sequence joins TRBV5-1 and TRBJ2-5; TCRdb indicates TRBD2, and absent DNA this call remains unverified. Germline assignment: CDR1 SGHRS and CDR2 YFSETQ. The CDR3 has 15 residues. The CDR3 reads CASSVSSGGQETQYF.

V is TRBV28 and J is TRBJ2-5; TCRdb names TRBD1, which stays unverified in the absence of DNA. The CDR3 runs to 14 residues. Germline values: CDR1 MDHEN, CDR2 SYDVKM. The CDR3 is CASSTRDREETQYF.

This chain uses TRBV6-5 with TRBJ1-1. Per germline, CDR1 MNHEY and CDR2 SVGAGI. The CDR3 spans 12 residues. CDR3 sequence reads: CASSYAGPEAFF.

The J gene is TRBJ2-3, the V gene TRBV20-1; with no DNA, the TCRdb D assignment of TRBD2 cannot be verified. CDR1 is DFQATT, CDR2 SNEGSKA, per germline (reference sequence). The CDR3 loop spans 16 amino acids. The chain's CDR3 is CSASILAVVEADTQYF.

The V and J genes are TRBV7-9 and TRBJ2-1; absent DNA, TCRdb's TRBD1 call cannot be checked. CDR1 and CDR2 from the germline V gene are SEHNR and FQNEAQ (reference sequence). There are 15 residues in the CDR3. CDR3 region: CASSSTRDRVNEQFF.

The chain has TRBV7-3 and TRBJ1-1; TCRdb returns TRBD1, unconfirmable since there is no DNA. Germline CDR1 reads SGHTA; CDR2 reads FQGTGA. The CDR3 is 16 amino acids. CDR3: CASSRDPGQENTEAFF.

The CDR3: CASSPIGGGPREQYF. The chain combines TRBV4-1 with TRBJ2-7; the TRBD2 assignment by TCRdb is unverifiable without DNA. This CDR3 has 15 amino acids. The germline gives CDR1 MGHRA, CDR2 YSYEKL.